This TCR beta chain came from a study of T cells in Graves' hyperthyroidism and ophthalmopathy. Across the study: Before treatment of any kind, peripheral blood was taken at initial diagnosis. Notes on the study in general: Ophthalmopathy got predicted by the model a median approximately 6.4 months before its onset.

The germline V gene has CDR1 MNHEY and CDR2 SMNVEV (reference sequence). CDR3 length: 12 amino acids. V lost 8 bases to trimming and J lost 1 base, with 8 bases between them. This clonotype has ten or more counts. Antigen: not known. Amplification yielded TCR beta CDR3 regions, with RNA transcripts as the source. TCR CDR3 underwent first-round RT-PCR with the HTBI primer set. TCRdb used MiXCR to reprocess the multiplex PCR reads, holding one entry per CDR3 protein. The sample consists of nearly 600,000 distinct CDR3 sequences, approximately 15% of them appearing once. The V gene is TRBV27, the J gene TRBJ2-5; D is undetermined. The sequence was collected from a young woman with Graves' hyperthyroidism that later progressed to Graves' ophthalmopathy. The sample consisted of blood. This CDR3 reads CASGHPQETQYF. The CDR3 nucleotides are TGTGCCAGCGGCCATCCCCAAGAGACCCAGTACTTC.